These 5 T cell receptor beta chains were all obtained from the same sample, sequenced in a study of blood T cell repertoires in COVID-19 (dated by TCRdb to about 2020). Receptor amplification or capture employed the immunoSEQ multiplex PCR assay. The clones in this table, taken by TCRdb from immuneACCESS, are in-frame only. Not every clone is retained; where verified, under half of the shortfall comes from an unresolved V gene, and the cause of the rest is unknown. For this sample the table gives fewer than 150,000 clones, of which about 88% were detected only once. Roughly 10% of the sample is held by the ten biggest clonotypes. The sample comprised peripheral blood. The receptors derive from a man between 50 and 59 years old with active or convalescent COVID-19.

This chain joins TRBV18 and TRBJ2-1; TRBD1 matches 9 bases. Germline loops: CDR1 KGHSH, CDR2 LQKENI. With V trimmed by 4 bases and J by 9 bases, 7 bases remained unmatched. This CDR3 contains 14 residues. The CDR3 DNA reads TGTGCCAGCTCACAACTCGGGACAGGGATTGAGCAGTTCTTC. Translation gives CASSQLGTGIEQFF. The whole variable domain, remainder taken from reference TRBV18 and TRBJ2-1, is NAGVMQNPRHLVRRRGQEARLRCSPMKGHSHVYWYRQLPEEGLKFMVYLQKENIIDESGMPKERFSAEFPKEGPSILRIQQVVRGDSAAYFCASSQLGTGIEQFFGPGTRLTVL.

This chain joins TRBV28 and TRBJ2-1; the match to TRBD2 covers 15 bases. J was trimmed by 11 bases and V by 6 bases; bases with no gene match: 11. CDR1 is MDHEN, CDR2 SYDVKM, per germline. The CDR3 is made up of 16 amino acids. CDR3 in amino acids: CASSRTSGRVAFQQFF. The CDR3 DNA follows: TGTGCCAGCAGCCGGACTAGCGGGAGGGTCGCATTCCAGCAGTTCTTC. Using reference TRBV28 and TRBJ2-1 for the parts outside the CDR3, the full variable domain is DVKVTQSSRYLVKRTGEKVFLECVQDMDHENMFWYRQDPGLGLRLIYFSYDVKMKEKGDIPEGYSVSREKKERFSLILESASTNQTSMYLCASSRTSGRVAFQQFFGPGTRLTVL.

The V gene is TRBV4-1, the J gene TRBJ2-1, with 15 positions matching TRBD2. Germline loops: CDR1 MGHRA, CDR2 YSYEKL. The CDR3 covers 19 residues. J was trimmed by 8 bases and V by 1 base; bases with no gene match: 12. The CDR3 sequence is CASSQVYGTSGRIRDEQFF. For the CDR3, the DNA is TGCGCCAGCAGCCAAGTATACGGGACTAGCGGGAGGATTAGGGATGAGCAGTTCTTC.

The rearrangement joins TRBV12-3 or TRBV12-4 to TRBJ1-1; D is perhaps TRBD1 (6 bases). V gave up 5 bases and J gave up 8 bases, with 9 bases separating them. The CDR3 is made up of 11 amino acids. The CDR3 loop reads CASSNRAEAFF. Written as DNA, the CDR3 is TGTGCCAGCAGTAACAGGGCGGAAGCTTTCTTT.

The rearrangement joins TRBV3-1 (or the pseudogene TRBV3-2) to TRBJ2-7, with 12 bases matching TRBD2. The CDR3 has 14 amino acids. J gave up 6 bases and V 4 bases, and 4 bases lay outside the gene matches. Looked up from germline, CDR1 is LGHDT and CDR2 is YNNKEL (reference sequence). Here the CDR3 DNA reads TGTGCCAGCAGCCGAGGACTAGCGGGAATCGAGCAGTACTTC. Translated, it gives CASSRGLAGIEQYF.